A single sample is the source of the 17 T cell receptor beta chains below, sequenced in a study of blood T cells in healthy people across ages. With a J-beta primer mix and a sample-barcoded 5' primer, a second PCR ran roughly 6 to 12 cycles. TCRdb called the 5' RACE reads again in MiXCR, with one record for every CDR3 protein. This table holds 600,000 to 1,000,000 distinct CDR3 sequences, 58% found once. The sequenced sample consisted of blood. These receptors were taken from a man younger than 40 in good health.

The gene calls are TRBV29-1 and TRBJ1-5, with D unclear. Germline V CDR1 and CDR2: SQVTM, ANQGSEA. CDR3 length: 12 amino acids. The V end was cut by 4 bases, the J end by 7 bases, with 11 bases between. CDR3 DNA sequence: TGCAGCGTTGCTTACGTAGGACAGCCCCAGCATTTT. Protein: CSVAYVGQPQHF.

This clonotype was seen many times. The rearrangement uses TRBV7-6 and TRBJ2-7, with D possibly TRBD1 on 6 matching bases. Trimming left V 1 base short and J 6 bases short, with 22 bases between. The V gene's germline CDR1 is SGHVS and CDR2 FNYEAQ. This CDR3 has 17 amino acids. This chain's CDR3 is CASSLESQGWDSSEQYF. In nucleotides, the CDR3 is TGTGCCAGCAGCTTAGAATCGCAGGGGTGGGATTCTTCCGAGCAGTACTTC.

This clonotype has a single count. The junction departs from the called germline gene at one end, perhaps through a read error. The chain has TRBV12-3 or TRBV12-4 and TRBJ2-3; weak D call: TRBD1 (5 bases). The CDR3 consists of 15 residues. The CDR3: CASSQGSFSTGTQYF. The DNA of the CDR3 is TGTGCCAGCAGTCAAGGATCGTTTAGCACAGGTACGCAGTATTTT.

The chain uses TRBV2 and TRBJ1-6; maybe TRBD1 (5 bases). V lost 9 bases and J 1 base, leaving 10 bases between the germline ends. Germline V gives CDR1 SNHLY, CDR2 FYNNEI. The CDR3 totals 14 residues. The CDR3 reads CASTGVSYNSPLHF. DNA of the CDR3: TGTGCCAGTACGGGGGTGTCCTATAATTCACCCCTCCACTTT. The full variable domain, in which reference TRBV2 and TRBJ1-6 provide the parts outside the CDR3, is EPEVTQTPSHQVTQMGQEVILRCVPISNHLYFYWYRQILGQKVEFLVSFYNNEISEKSEIFDDQFSVERPDGSNFTLKIRSTKLEDSAMYFCASTGVSYNSPLHFGNGTRLTVT.

This clonotype showed up many times. The chain combines TRBV27 with TRBJ1-1; a possible D gene is TRBD1 (6 bases). V lost 6 bases and J 0 bases, leaving 17 bases between the germline ends. CDR3 length: 16 residues. Germline V CDR1 and CDR2: MNHEY, SMNVEV (reference sequence). The CDR3 reads CASRPSGGSLNTEAFF. The CDR3 bases are TGTGCCAGCAGACCCAGCGGGGGCTCCTTGAACACTGAAGCTTTCTTT.

CDR3 DNA sequence: TGTGCCAGCAGCCAAGGACTGGGGCCCACTTACGAGCAGTACTTC. Protein sequence: CASSQGLGPTYEQYF. This chain uses TRBV3-1 with TRBJ2-7; D perhaps matches TRBD1 (5 bases). The V and J ends lost 1 base and 4 bases respectively, with 14 bases between them. The CDR3 runs to 15 residues. The germline gives CDR1 LGHDT, CDR2 YNNKEL (reference sequence).

The chain combines TRBV29-1 with TRBJ2-3; D remains unclear. V was shortened by 8 bases and J by 2 bases, with 5 bases between the two germline ends. CDR3 length: 10 residues. Per germline, CDR1 SQVTM and CDR2 ANQGSEA. CDR3 in DNA: TGCAGCCACCTCACAGATACGCAGTATTTT. The encoded protein is CSHLTDTQYF.

CDR3 coding DNA: TGCGCCAGCAGCCAAGACTCGGGAATAACCTTCAATGAGCAGTTCTTC. As protein: CASSQDSGITFNEQFF. This chain links TRBV4-1 with TRBJ2-1; the D gene is possibly TRBD2 (5 bases). This CDR3 has 16 residues. Germline CDR1 is MGHRA and CDR2 is YSYEKL. V was cut by 0 bases and J by 6 bases, with 15 bases left in between.

This clonotype was seen a single time. The chain is built from TRBV2 and TRBJ2-3, with D hard to call. The CDR3 runs 16 residues. Germline loops: CDR1 SNHLY, CDR2 FYNNEI. Between the trimmed V and J ends, which lost 7 bases and 4 bases, there was a span of 21 bases. The CDR3 sequence: CASMLGKSKFADTQYF. The CDR3 bases are TGTGCCAGCATGTTAGGGAAGTCGAAGTTCGCAGATACGCAGTATTTT.

The chain employs TRBV10-3 and TRBJ2-1; D uncertain. The V gene's germline CDR1 is ENHRY and CDR2 SYGVKD. The germline V and J ends were trimmed by 2 bases and 4 bases, with 18 bases remaining between them. The CDR3 has 17 amino acids. The CDR3 region is CAISEPLNLEAYNEQFF. The CDR3 DNA follows: TGTGCCATCAGTGAGCCCCTCAACCTAGAAGCATACAATGAGCAGTTCTTC.

J is TRBJ2-3 and V is TRBV6-6; 7 bases match TRBD2. This CDR3 is 16 amino acids long. Germline V gene data show CDR1 as MNHNY and CDR2 as SVGAGI (reference sequence). V lost 2 bases and J lost 3; bases outside the gene matches: 8. The CDR3 bases are TGTGCCAGCAGTTACCCAGCGCGGGGGAGTACAGATACGCAGTATTTT. Protein sequence: CASSYPARGSTDTQYF.

The chain combines TRBV4-2 with TRBJ2-1; D may be TRBD2 (7 bases). V was trimmed by 3 bases and J by 7 bases, leaving 10 bases between them. CDR3 length: 13 amino acids. Germline V gene sequence: CDR1 LGHNA, CDR2 YNFKEQ. In DNA, the CDR3 is TGTGCCAGCAGCCAGGGGGGGCAGAATGAGCAGTTCTTC. This encodes CASSQGGQNEQFF.

The rearrangement uses TRBV7-8 and TRBJ1-2; tentative D call: TRBD1 (5 bases). The CDR3 extends over 18 amino acids. Germline CDR1 and CDR2: SGHVS and FQNEAQ. Trimming pared 5 bases from V and 2 bases from J, leaving 24 bases between. The chain's CDR3 is CASSTGAGRPSGNYGYTF. The DNA of the CDR3 is TGTGCCAGCAGCACTGGGGCAGGGCGACCCTCGGGCAACTATGGCTACACCTTC.

The chain recombines TRBV6-5 with TRBJ1-6; a weak D match, TRBD1 (5 bases). This CDR3 contains 15 residues. Germline values: CDR1 MNHEY, CDR2 SVGAGI. Trimming removed 9 bases from V and 7 bases from J, with 19 bases in between. The CDR3 reads CARDTRQRENSPLHF. The CDR3 coding sequence is TGTGCCAGAGACACCCGACAGAGAGAAAATTCACCCCTCCACTTT.

The chain couples TRBV25-1 to TRBJ2-7; a weak D match, TRBD2 (6 bases). CDR3 length: 14 amino acids. Per germline, CDR1 MGHDK and CDR2 SYGVNS. Deletions cut 4 bases from V and 2 bases from J, with 12 bases between. For the CDR3, the DNA is TGTGCCAGCAGTGCAACGGGACTCACCTACGAGCAGTACTTC. It codes for CASSATGLTYEQYF.

The chain carries TRBV10-3 and TRBJ2-7, with no clear D. CDR1 ENHRY and CDR2 SYGVKD come from the germline V gene. Trimming pared 4 bases from V and 4 bases from J, leaving 5 bases between. The CDR3 runs to 11 residues. The CDR3, as DNA: TGTGCCATCAGTGGAATATACGAGCAGTACTTC. This codes for CAISGIYEQYF.

The J gene is TRBJ2-1, the V gene TRBV20-1, with TRBD1 identical over 7 bases. Trimming removed 3 bases from V and 4 bases from J; junction bases left unmatched: 6. In germline, CDR1 is DFQATT, CDR2 SNEGSKA (reference sequence). This CDR3 region has 14 residues. CDR3 nucleotide sequence: TGCAGTGCTAGTCCCCGACAGGGTTACAATGAGCAGTTCTTC. It translates to CSASPRQGYNEQFF.